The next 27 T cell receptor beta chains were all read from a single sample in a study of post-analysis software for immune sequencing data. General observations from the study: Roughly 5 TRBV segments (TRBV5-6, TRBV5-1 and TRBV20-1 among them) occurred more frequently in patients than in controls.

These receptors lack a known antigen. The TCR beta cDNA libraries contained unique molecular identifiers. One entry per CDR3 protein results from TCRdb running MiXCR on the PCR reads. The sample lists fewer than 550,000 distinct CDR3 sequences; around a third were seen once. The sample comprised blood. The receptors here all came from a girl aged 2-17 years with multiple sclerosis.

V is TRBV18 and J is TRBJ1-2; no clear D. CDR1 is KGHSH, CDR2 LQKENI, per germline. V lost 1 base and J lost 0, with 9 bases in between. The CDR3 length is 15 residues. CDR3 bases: TGTGCCAGCTCACCACTAACGGAAGCTAACTATGGCTACACCTTC. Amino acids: CASSPLTEANYGYTF.

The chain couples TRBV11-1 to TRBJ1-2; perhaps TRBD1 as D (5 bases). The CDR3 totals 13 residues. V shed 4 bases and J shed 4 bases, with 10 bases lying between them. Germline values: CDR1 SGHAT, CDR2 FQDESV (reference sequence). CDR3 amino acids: CASSSQETYGYTF. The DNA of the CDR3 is TGTGCCAGCAGCTCACAGGAGACCTATGGCTACACCTTC.

CDR3: CSARVPSGPGNEQFF. The CDR3 nucleotides are TGCAGTGCTAGAGTCCCTAGCGGGCCAGGGAATGAGCAGTTCTTC. V gene TRBV20-1 combines with J gene TRBJ2-1; TRBD2 matches 8 bases. Germline V gene lookup returns CDR1 DFQATT and CDR2 SNEGSKA (reference sequence). The CDR3 consists of 15 residues. With 1 base clipped from V and 7 bases from J, the junction kept 9 bases outside the gene matches.

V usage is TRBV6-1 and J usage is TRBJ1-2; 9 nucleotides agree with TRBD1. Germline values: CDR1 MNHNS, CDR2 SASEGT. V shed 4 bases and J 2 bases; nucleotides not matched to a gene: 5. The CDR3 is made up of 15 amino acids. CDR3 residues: CASSGTGTGNYGYTF. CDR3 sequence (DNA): TGTGCCAGCAGTGGAACCGGGACAGGGAACTATGGCTACACCTTC.

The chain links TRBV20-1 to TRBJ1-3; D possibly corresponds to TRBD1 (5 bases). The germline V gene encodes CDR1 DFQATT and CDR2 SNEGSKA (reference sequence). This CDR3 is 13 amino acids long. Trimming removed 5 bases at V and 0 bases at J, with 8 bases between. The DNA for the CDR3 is TGCAGTGCTGCAGGGAGCTCTGGAAACACCATATATTTT. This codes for CSAAGSSGNTIYF.

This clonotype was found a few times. CDR3 DNA sequence: TGCGCCAGCAGCTATCCGGGACAAACTCGGGATACGCAGTATTTT. Translation: CASSYPGQTRDTQYF. The chain carries TRBV4-1 and TRBJ2-3; TRBD1 is a possible D gene (6 bases). Trimming stripped 5 bases from V and 6 bases from J, with 18 bases between. Germline CDR1 and CDR2: MGHRA and YSYEKL. The length of the CDR3 is 15 residues.

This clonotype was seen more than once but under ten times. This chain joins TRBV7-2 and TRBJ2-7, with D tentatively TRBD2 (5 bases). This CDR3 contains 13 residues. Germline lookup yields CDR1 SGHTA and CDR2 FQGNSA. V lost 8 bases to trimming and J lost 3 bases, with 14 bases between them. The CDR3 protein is CASGLGLLYEQYF. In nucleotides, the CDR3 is TGTGCCAGCGGCCTCGGACTCCTCTACGAGCAGTACTTC.

Here the CDR3 reads CASSWARTEDGYTF. The CDR3 nucleotides read TGCGCCAGCAGCTGGGCCAGGACAGAGGATGGCTACACCTTC. The chain employs TRBV5-1 and TRBJ1-2; the D gene is possibly TRBD1 (6 bases). The germline V gene encodes CDR1 SGHRS and CDR2 YFSETQ. This CDR3 is 14 amino acids long. V was clipped by 3 bases and J by 6 bases, with 15 bases between them. The complete variable domain, with remaining parts taken from reference TRBV5-1 and TRBJ1-2, reads KAGVTQTPRYLIKTRGQQVTLSCSPISGHRSVSWYQQTPGQGLQFLFEYFSETQRNKGNFPGRFSGRQFSNSRSEMNVSTLELGDSALYLCASSWARTEDGYTFGSGTRLTVV.

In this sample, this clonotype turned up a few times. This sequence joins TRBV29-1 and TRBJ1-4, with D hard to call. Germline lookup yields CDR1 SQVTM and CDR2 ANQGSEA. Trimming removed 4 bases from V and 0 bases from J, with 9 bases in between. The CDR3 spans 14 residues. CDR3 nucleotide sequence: TGCAGCGTTGTCGACCCGGCAACTAATGAAAAACTGTTTTTT. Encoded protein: CSVVDPATNEKLFF.

The CDR3 DNA sequence: TGCAGTGCCCACGCACCAGCGTTCGGGGATACGCAGTATTTT. Protein: CSAHAPAFGDTQYF. V is TRBV20-1 and J is TRBJ2-3; D not resolved. CDR1 DFQATT and CDR2 SNEGSKA come from the germline V gene (reference sequence). Between the trimmed V and J ends, which lost 6 bases and 6 bases, there was a span of 19 bases. The CDR3 sequence is 14 residues long.

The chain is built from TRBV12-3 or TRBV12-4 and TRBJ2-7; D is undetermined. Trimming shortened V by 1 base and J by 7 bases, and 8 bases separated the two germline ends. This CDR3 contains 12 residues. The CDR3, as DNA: TGTGCCAGCAGTTTAGGGGCCTCTGAGCAGTACTTC. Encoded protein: CASSLGASEQYF.

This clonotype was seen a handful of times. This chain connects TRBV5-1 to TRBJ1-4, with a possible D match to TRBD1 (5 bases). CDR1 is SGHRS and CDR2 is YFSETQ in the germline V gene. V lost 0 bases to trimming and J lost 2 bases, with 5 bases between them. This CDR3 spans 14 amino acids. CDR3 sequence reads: CASSLAGTNEKLFF. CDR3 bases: TGCGCCAGCAGCTTGGCAGGGACTAATGAAAAACTGTTTTTT.

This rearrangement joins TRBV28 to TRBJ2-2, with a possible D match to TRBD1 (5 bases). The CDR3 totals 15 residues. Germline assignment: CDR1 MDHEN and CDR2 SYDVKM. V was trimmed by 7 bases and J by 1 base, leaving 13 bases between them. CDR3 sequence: CASTETGRNTGELFF. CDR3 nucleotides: TGTGCCAGCACCGAAACAGGAAGGAACACCGGGGAGCTGTTTTTT.

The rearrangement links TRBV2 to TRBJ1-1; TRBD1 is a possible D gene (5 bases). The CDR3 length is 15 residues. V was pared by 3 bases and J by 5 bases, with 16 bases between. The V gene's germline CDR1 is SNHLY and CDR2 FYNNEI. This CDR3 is CASSESRGSRTEAFF. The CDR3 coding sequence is TGTGCCAGCAGTGAGTCGCGGGGGAGTCGGACTGAAGCTTTCTTT.

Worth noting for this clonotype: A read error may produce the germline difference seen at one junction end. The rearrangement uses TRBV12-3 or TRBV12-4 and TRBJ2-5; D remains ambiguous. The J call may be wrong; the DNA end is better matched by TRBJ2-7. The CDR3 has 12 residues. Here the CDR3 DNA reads TGTGTCAGCAGTTTTCTCCGTGGCGAGCAGTACTTC. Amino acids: CVSSFLRGEQYF.

This CDR3 reads CASRNLAAGGGYNEQFF. DNA for the CDR3: TGTGCCAGCAGGAACTTGGCGGCGGGGGGGGGATACAATGAGCAGTTCTTC. The rearrangement uses TRBV6-6 and TRBJ2-1; 9 bases fit TRBD2. The CDR3 runs to 17 residues. In germline, CDR1 is MNHNY, CDR2 SVGAGI (reference sequence). The trim removed 6 bases at V and 4 bases at J, leaving 13 bases unmatched.

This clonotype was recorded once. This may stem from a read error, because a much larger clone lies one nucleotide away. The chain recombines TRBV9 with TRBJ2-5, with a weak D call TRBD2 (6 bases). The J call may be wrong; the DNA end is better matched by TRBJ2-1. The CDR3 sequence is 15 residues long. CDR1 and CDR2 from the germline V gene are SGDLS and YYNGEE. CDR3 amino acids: CASSVGPGVQETQFF. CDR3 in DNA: TGTGCCAGCAGCGTAGGGCCGGGAGTTCAAGAGACCCAGTTCTTC.

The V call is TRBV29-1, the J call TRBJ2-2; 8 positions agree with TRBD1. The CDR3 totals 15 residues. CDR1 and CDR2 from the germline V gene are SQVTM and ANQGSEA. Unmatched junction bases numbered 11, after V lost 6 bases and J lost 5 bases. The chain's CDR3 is CSVTGASTDTGELFF. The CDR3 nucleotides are TGCAGCGTGACAGGGGCCAGTACCGATACCGGGGAGCTGTTTTTT.

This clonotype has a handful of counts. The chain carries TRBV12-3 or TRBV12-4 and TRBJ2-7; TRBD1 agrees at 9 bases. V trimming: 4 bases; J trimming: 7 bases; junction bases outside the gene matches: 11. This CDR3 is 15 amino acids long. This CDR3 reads CASSSRGQGGPEQYF. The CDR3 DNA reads TGTGCCAGCAGTTCTCGGGGACAGGGAGGGCCGGAGCAGTACTTC.

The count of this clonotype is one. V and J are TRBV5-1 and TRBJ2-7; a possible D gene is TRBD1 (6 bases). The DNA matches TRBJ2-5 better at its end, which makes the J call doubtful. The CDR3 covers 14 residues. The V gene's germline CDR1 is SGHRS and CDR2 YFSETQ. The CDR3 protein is CASTGTTVGETQYF. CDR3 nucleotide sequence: TGCGCCAGCACTGGGACAACCGTTGGCGAGACCCAGTACTTC.

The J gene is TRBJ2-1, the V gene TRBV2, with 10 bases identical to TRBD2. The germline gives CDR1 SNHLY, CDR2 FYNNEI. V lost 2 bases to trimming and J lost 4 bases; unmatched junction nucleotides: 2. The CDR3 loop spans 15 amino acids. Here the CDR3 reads CASSELAGDYNEQFF. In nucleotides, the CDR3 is TGTGCCAGCAGTGAACTAGCGGGGGATTACAATGAGCAGTTCTTC. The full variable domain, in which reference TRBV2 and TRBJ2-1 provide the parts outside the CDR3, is EPEVTQTPSHQVTQMGQEVILRCVPISNHLYFYWYRQILGQKVEFLVSFYNNEISEKSEIFDDQFSVERPDGSNFTLKIRSTKLEDSAMYFCASSELAGDYNEQFFGPGTRLTVL.

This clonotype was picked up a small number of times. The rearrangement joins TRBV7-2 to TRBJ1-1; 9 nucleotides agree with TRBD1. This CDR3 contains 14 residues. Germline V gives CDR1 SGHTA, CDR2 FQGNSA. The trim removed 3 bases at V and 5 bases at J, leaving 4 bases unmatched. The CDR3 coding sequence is TGTGCCAGCAGCTTCACAGGGGGCATGACTGAAGCTTTCTTT. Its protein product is CASSFTGGMTEAFF.

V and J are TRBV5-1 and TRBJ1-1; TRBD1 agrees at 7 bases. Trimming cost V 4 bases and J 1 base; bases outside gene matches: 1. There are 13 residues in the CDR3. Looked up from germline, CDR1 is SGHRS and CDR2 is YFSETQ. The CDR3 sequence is CASSDRENTEAFF. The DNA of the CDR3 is TGCGCCAGCAGCGACAGGGAGAACACTGAAGCTTTCTTT.

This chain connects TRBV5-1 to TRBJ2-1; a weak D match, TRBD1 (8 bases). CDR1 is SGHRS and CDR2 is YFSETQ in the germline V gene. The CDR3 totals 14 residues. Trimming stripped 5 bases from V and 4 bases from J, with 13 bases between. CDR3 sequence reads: CASSGGDRYNEQFF. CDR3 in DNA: TGCGCCAGCAGTGGGGGGGACAGGTACAATGAGCAGTTCTTC.

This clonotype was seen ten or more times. The CDR3 coding sequence is TGTGCCAGCAGCCAAGGCAGGGGATATGGCTACACCTTC. Its protein is CASSQGRGYGYTF. This rearrangement joins TRBV3-1 to TRBJ1-2; D may be TRBD1 (6 bases). This CDR3 is built from 13 residues. Trimming took off 1 base at V and 5 bases at J, with 8 bases between the two ends. Germline loops: CDR1 LGHDT, CDR2 YNNKEL (reference sequence).

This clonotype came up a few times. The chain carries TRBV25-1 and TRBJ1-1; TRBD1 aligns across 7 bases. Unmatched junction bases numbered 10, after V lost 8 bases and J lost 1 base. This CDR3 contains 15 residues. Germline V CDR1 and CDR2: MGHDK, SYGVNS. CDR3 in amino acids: CASLRRDSQNTEAFF. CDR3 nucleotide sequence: TGTGCCAGCCTAAGACGGGACAGTCAGAACACTGAAGCTTTCTTT.

The CDR3 coding sequence is TGTGCCACCAGCACTGACCCCGGGACACTCCGTCAGCCCCAGCATTTT. This translates into CATSTDPGTLRQPQHF. The chain combines TRBV15 with TRBJ1-5; maybe TRBD1 (6 bases). V was trimmed by 4 bases and J by 6 bases, leaving 19 bases between them. The CDR3 extends over 16 amino acids. Looked up from germline, CDR1 is LNHNV and CDR2 is YYDKDF (reference sequence).